This entry lists 5 T cell receptor beta chains sequenced from one sample in a study of CD8+ T cells in alopecia areata. The treatment: oral pan-JAK inhibitor, 5-10 mg twice daily. Sequencing used cDNA as its template, made by extracting RNA and reverse transcribing it. Data came from immunoSEQ multiplex PCR; TCRdb stores just in-frame clones and leaves some out. The sample lists more than 95,000 clones, about nine tenths occurring once. The source was CD8+ T cells sorted from blood, collected between weeks 30 and 35, from a patient treated with tofacitinib. Receptors originate from a human donor with alopecia areata.

The rearrangement joins TRBV27 to TRBJ2-3; D may correspond to TRBD1 or TRBD2 (5 bases each). CDR1 MNHEY and CDR2 SMNVEV come from the germline V gene (reference sequence). V dropped 0 bases and J dropped 8 bases, with 18 bases sitting between them. The CDR3 spans 16 residues. The CDR3 DNA reads as TGTGCCAGCAGTTTATCCGACTTATTTGGGGACGGTACGCAGTATTTT. Residues: CASSLSDLFGDGTQYF.

V gene TRBV7-9 combines with J gene TRBJ2-7; no firm D call. Germline CDR1 reads SEHNR; CDR2 reads FQNEAQ (reference sequence). This CDR3 has 12 amino acids. With 5 bases removed from V and 2 bases from J, the gap between germline ends came to 7 bases. CDR3 DNA sequence: TGTGCCAGCAGCCCAACCCCCTACGAGCAGTACTTC. Residues: CASSPTPYEQYF.

The CDR3 reads CASSLTLADKATDTQYF. In nucleotides, the CDR3 is TGTGCCAGCAGTTTGACATTAGCGGATAAGGCCACAGATACGCAGTATTTT. The rearrangement joins TRBV27 to TRBJ2-3; a possible D gene is TRBD2 (6 bases). V was cut by 3 bases and J by 2 bases, with 18 bases left in between. CDR3 length: 17 amino acids. CDR1 and CDR2 from the germline V gene are MNHEY and SMNVEV (reference sequence).

This sequence joins TRBV9 and TRBJ1-1, with D hard to call. This CDR3 contains 16 residues. V was clipped by 2 bases and J by 1 base, with 15 bases between them. Germline V gene lookup returns CDR1 SGDLS and CDR2 YYNGEE. The DNA of the CDR3 is TGTGCCAGCAGCGTTCACCGGGATTTGTCGAACACTGAAGCTTTCTTT. This translates into CASSVHRDLSNTEAFF.

This sequence joins TRBV30 and TRBJ2-7, with 8 bases aligning to TRBD2. The CDR3 loop spans 12 amino acids. Germline CDR1 is GTSNPN and CDR2 is SVGIG (reference sequence). V shed 8 bases and J 3 bases; nucleotides not matched to a gene: 6. CDR3 loop: CAVTSGIYEQYF. The DNA for the CDR3 is TGTGCCGTAACTAGCGGTATCTACGAGCAGTACTTC.